Listed below are T cell receptor beta chains from one sample, sequenced in a study of blood T cell repertoires in COVID-19. Using immunoSEQ multiplex PCR, the repertoire was profiled, and TCRdb retains in-frame clones only, with some absent. The repertoire consists of approximately 75,000 clones, with roughly 90% occurring once and the leading ten covering about 6%. Sequenced input: peripheral blood. Receptor source: a man older than 75 with COVID-19, enrolled during active disease. Both conserved end residues are part of each CDR3. D genes are given only for firm matches. Size tells how often a clone was seen (once, few, many) or the class of an expanded clone, and some rows leave it out.

once | TRBJ2-3 | TRBV11-2 | - | CASSLYGTPLSTDTQYF | TGTGCCAGCAGCTTATACGGGACTCCCCTTAGCACAGATACGCAGTATTTT
few | TRBJ1-6 | TRBV7-3 | - | CASSRRENSPLHF | TGTGCCAGCAGCCGAAGAGAGAATTCACCCCTCCACTTT
- | TRBJ2-1 | TRBV29-1 | - | CSVEVGAANEQFF | TGCAGCGTTGAAGTTGGGGCCGCGAATGAGCAGTTCTTC
- | TRBJ1-6 | TRBV5-1 | TRBD1 | CASSASPGQGRGLLHF | TGCGCCAGCAGCGCTTCTCCGGGACAGGGTCGAGGTCTCCTCCACTTT
- | TRBJ2-2 | TRBV5-4 | - | CASSLNNKNTGELFF | TGTGCCAGCAGCTTGAACAATAAGAACACCGGGGAGCTGTTTTTT
- | TRBJ1-1 | TRBV12-3/TRBV12-4 | TRBD1 | CAAGGQGVTEAFF | TGTGCCGCAGGGGGGCAGGGGGTCACTGAAGCTTTCTTT
- | TRBJ1-2 | TRBV21-1 | - | CASSKEEGGNYGYTF | TGTGCCAGCAGCAAAGAGGAAGGGGGAAACTATGGCTACACCTTC
- | TRBJ1-6 | TRBV7-2 | - | CASSLTVGSPLHF | TGTGCCAGCAGCCTCACAGTTGGCTCACCCCTCCACTTT
- | TRBJ1-2 | TRBV19 | - | CASQPQGFSGNYGYTF | TGTGCCAGCCAACCGCAGGGTTTCTCGGGTAACTATGGCTACACCTTC
- | TRBJ2-1 | TRBV24-1 | TRBD1 | CATSDRGPYNEQFF | TGTGCCACCAGTGACAGGGGGCCCTACAATGAGCAGTTCTTC
- | TRBJ1-1 | TRBV7-3 | TRBD1 | CASSAQGFSTEAFF | TGTGCCAGCAGCGCACAGGGGTTCAGCACTGAAGCTTTCTTT
- | TRBJ1-6 | TRBV7-9 | TRBD1 | CASSRQGAYSPLHF | TGTGCCAGCAGCAGACAGGGGGCGTATTCACCCCTCCACTTT
once | TRBJ1-2 | TRBV7-8 | - | CASSLDPGAGYTF | TGTGCCAGCAGCTTAGACCCAGGGGCTGGCTACACCTTC
- | TRBJ2-5 | TRBV3-1/TRBV3-2 | - | CASSQLTGRETQYF | TGTGCCAGCAGCCAATTGACAGGGAGGGAGACCCAGTACTTC
- | TRBJ1-2 | TRBV25-1 | TRBD1 | CASLGQDYGYTF | TGTGCCAGCCTAGGACAGGACTATGGCTACACCTTC
- | TRBJ2-2 | TRBV6-5 | TRBD1 | CASSTQGAGELFF | TGTGCCAGCAGTACACAGGGGGCCGGGGAGCTGTTTTTT
- | TRBJ2-1 | TRBV18 | TRBD1 | CASSPRGGQGASEQFF | TGTGCCAGCTCACCCCGCGGGGGACAGGGGGCTAGTGAGCAGTTCTTC
once | TRBJ1-2 | TRBV7-2 | - | CASSSTIGQSYTF | TGTGCCAGCAGCTCCACCATCGGACAGAGCTACACCTTC
- | TRBJ1-2 | TRBV29-1 | - | CSVPVNQGDGGYTF | TGCAGCGTTCCTGTTAATCAGGGTGATGGTGGCTACACCTTC
once | TRBJ2-1 | TRBV6-5 | TRBD1 | CASSYSTGYGVEQFF | TGTGCCAGCAGTTACTCGACAGGGTACGGGGTTGAGCAGTTCTTC
- | TRBJ2-7 | TRBV12-5 | - | CASGLPGINEQYF | TGTGCTAGTGGTCTGCCCGGGATTAACGAGCAGTACTTC
- | TRBJ1-2 | TRBV15 | - | CATSRAEHEGYTF | TGTGCCACCAGCAGAGCCGAACATGAAGGCTACACCTTC
- | TRBJ1-1 | TRBV19 | - | CASSPNRVWDTEAFF | TGTGCCAGTAGTCCAAACAGGGTTTGGGACACTGAAGCTTTCTTT
- | TRBJ1-3 | TRBV19 | - | CASKLQGSGNTIYF | TGTGCCAGTAAGCTACAGGGCTCTGGAAACACCATATATTTT
few | TRBJ2-7 | TRBV7-2 | - | CASIEGGGVYEQYF | TGTGCCAGCATCGAGGGAGGGGGAGTCTACGAGCAGTACTTC
- | TRBJ2-5 | TRBV7-2 | TRBD1 | CATGQGGRQHETQYF | TGTGCCACCGGACAGGGCGGGCGGCAACACGAGACCCAGTACTTC